This passage covers 6 T cell receptor beta chains from one sample sequenced in a study of CD8 T cells in Susac syndrome. Roughly 0.45 to 1 ug RNA was reverse transcribed with random hexamers. TCRdb itself ran the immunoSEQ multiplex PCR reads through MiXCR, one entry per CDR3 protein. Among approximately 170,000 distinct CDR3 sequences listed, just over 90% were seen once. What was sequenced was CD4+ T cells from PBMCs. The receptors derive from a human donor in good health.

CDR3 DNA: TGTGCCAGCTCACCTGGAGAGGGGAGGCAGCCCCAGCATTTT. Translation: CASSPGEGRQPQHF. The gene calls are TRBV18 and TRBJ1-5; tentatively, D is TRBD1 (5 bases). Germline V gives CDR1 KGHSH, CDR2 LQKENI. The CDR3 has 14 amino acids. V shed 3 bases and J shed 7 bases, with 13 bases lying between them.

CDR3 sequence reads: CASSSLGSGYEQYF. The DNA for the CDR3 is TGTGCCAGCAGTTCGTTAGGATCTGGCTACGAGCAGTACTTC. The chain couples TRBV6-2 or TRBV6-3 to TRBJ2-7; D unclear. Germline assignment: CDR1 MNHEY and CDR2 SVGEGT. Trimming left V 4 bases short and J 3 bases short, with 13 bases between. This CDR3 region has 14 residues.

Only a few counts were recorded for this clonotype. The J gene is TRBJ2-6, the V gene TRBV11-3; D is possibly TRBD1 (5 bases). Deletions cut 6 bases from V and 4 bases from J, with 13 bases between. Germline V gene sequence: CDR1 SGHNT, CDR2 YENEEA. This CDR3 has 15 amino acids. The CDR3: CASRGVRAGANVLTF. CDR3 sequence (DNA): TGTGCCAGCAGAGGGGTACGGGCCGGGGCCAACGTCCTGACTTTC.

The chain carries TRBV5-1 and TRBJ2-1; 12 bases fit TRBD2. The V gene end was trimmed by 3 bases and the J gene end by 6 bases; junction bases not matched to a gene: 4. CDR3 length equals 15 residues. CDR1 and CDR2 from the germline V gene are SGHRS and YFSETQ. The CDR3 sequence: CASSYGTSGFNEQFF. CDR3 in DNA: TGCGCCAGCAGCTACGGGACTAGCGGGTTCAATGAGCAGTTCTTC. The entire variable domain, with the rest obtained from reference TRBV5-1 and TRBJ2-1, is as follows: KAGVTQTPRYLIKTRGQQVTLSCSPISGHRSVSWYQQTPGQGLQFLFEYFSETQRNKGNFPGRFSGRQFSNSRSEMNVSTLELGDSALYLCASSYGTSGFNEQFFGPGTRLTVL.

The V and J genes are TRBV7-2 and TRBJ2-5; D is perhaps TRBD1 (5 bases). CDR1 and CDR2 (germline): SGHTA, FQGNSA. Trimming shortened V by 6 bases and J by 0 bases, and 14 bases separated the two germline ends. This CDR3 region has 15 residues. In nucleotides, the CDR3 is TGTGCCAGCAGAGGCGCAGGGTGGTACCAAGAGACCCAGTACTTC. Translation: CASRGAGWYQETQYF.

The chain combines TRBV5-1 with TRBJ2-7; D might be TRBD1 (5 bases). The germline V gene encodes CDR1 SGHRS and CDR2 YFSETQ. This CDR3 is built from 13 residues. Trimming stripped 1 base from V and 7 bases from J, with 12 bases between. The DNA of the CDR3 is TGCGCCAGCAGCTTGCCCAGGGTGGGAGAGCAGTACTTC. Its translation: CASSLPRVGEQYF.